This paragraph reports one T cell receptor (beta chain). PCR used 60 Vbeta primers and 13 Jbeta primers. Generated by immunoSEQ multiplex PCR, the TCRdb table keeps only in-frame clones and is missing some. Of around 110,000 clones listed, 8.5% to 10% are singletons. This sample was taken from a study of cytomegalovirus exposure and HLA in healthy donors. Germline lookup yields CDR1 SEHNR and CDR2 FQNEAQ (reference sequence). CDR3 length equals 15 residues. The V segment lost 0 bases and the J segment 4 bases; nucleotides outside the gene matches: 5. The J gene is TRBJ2-7, the V gene TRBV7-9; 8 nucleotides agree with TRBD1. Sequencing input: PBMCs. The receptor was isolated from a man younger than 40 in good health and CMV-seronegative. The CDR3 protein is CASSLATGVFYEQYF. CDR3 in DNA: TGTGCCAGCAGCTTAGCGACAGGGGTCTTTTACGAGCAGTACTTC.